Below, 17 T cell receptor beta chains from the same sample are listed, as sequenced in a study of T cell responses to AZD1222 COVID-19 vaccine. Clones were read by immunoSEQ multiplex PCR, and TCRdb kept only the in-frame ones, dropping some. The data show 150,000 to 200,000 clones, about 91% seen once. The sample here was peripheral blood, taken 28 days after the second AZD1222 dose. The receptors were gathered from an adult who received the AZD1222 COVID-19 vaccine.

This chain connects TRBV12-3 or TRBV12-4 to TRBJ1-1; D is perhaps TRBD1 (5 bases). The CDR3 length is 12 residues. Trimming removed 3 bases from V and 11 bases from J, with 13 bases in between. CDR3 loop: CASSFYQGEAFF. In nucleotides, the CDR3 is TGTGCCAGCAGTTTTTATCAGGGTGAGGCTTTCTTT.

For the CDR3, the DNA is TGTGCCAGCAGTTCGTATATAGGGGAAAAACTGTTTTTT. This translates into CASSSYIGEKLFF. V gene TRBV6-1 combines with J gene TRBJ1-4; D call uncertain. Between the trimmed V and J ends, which lost 5 bases and 8 bases, there was a span of 12 bases. In germline, CDR1 is MNHNS, CDR2 SASEGT. CDR3 length: 13 amino acids.

The chain joins TRBV3-1 (or the pseudogene TRBV3-2) to TRBJ2-7, with D perhaps matching TRBD1 (5 bases). CDR3 size: 15 residues. Germline assignment: CDR1 LGHDT and CDR2 YNNKEL (reference sequence). Trimming stripped 4 bases from V and 3 bases from J, with 16 bases between. In DNA, the CDR3 is TGTGCCAGCAGCCCCCGGCAGGGCCCTTTCTACGAGCAGTACTTC. Translating gives CASSPRQGPFYEQYF.

This rearrangement joins TRBV4-1 to TRBJ1-4; D is ambiguous. Germline V gene lookup returns CDR1 MGHRA and CDR2 YSYEKL. V was pared by 0 bases and J by 8 bases, with 13 bases between. The CDR3 totals 15 residues. CDR3 protein: CASSQDPGVREKLFF. The CDR3 DNA follows: TGCGCCAGCAGCCAAGATCCTGGGGTGAGGGAAAAACTGTTTTTT.

V usage is TRBV30 and J usage is TRBJ2-2; D might be TRBD1 (5 bases). Germline V lookup: CDR1 GTSNPN, CDR2 SVGIG (reference sequence). The CDR3 extends over 17 amino acids. Trimming pared 2 bases from V and 4 bases from J, leaving 20 bases between. CDR3 residues: CAWSPIRTRQSTGELFF. The CDR3 DNA reads TGTGCCTGGAGTCCTATCCGAACTCGACAGAGCACCGGGGAGCTGTTTTTT.

This chain connects TRBV5-4 to TRBJ1-4; D gene uncertain. The CDR3 is 15 residues long. The germline CDR1 and CDR2 sequences are SGHNT and YYREEE (reference sequence). V lost 4 bases to trimming and J lost 5 bases, with 15 bases between them. The CDR3 DNA follows: TGTGCCAGCAGCCAAAGGGAGACTGGAAATGAAAAACTGTTTTTT. Its translation is CASSQRETGNEKLFF.

V and J are TRBV5-1 and TRBJ2-7; no reliable D call. CDR3 size: 13 residues. The germline V gene encodes CDR1 SGHRS and CDR2 YFSETQ. With 1 base removed from V and 2 bases from J, the gap between germline ends came to 7 bases. The CDR3, as DNA: TGCGCCAGCAGCTTGACCAGAACCTACGAGCAGTACTTC. Its translation is CASSLTRTYEQYF.

This clone turned up a few times. This chain uses TRBV9 with TRBJ2-2; D is uncertain. Germline loops: CDR1 SGDLS, CDR2 YYNGEE. Trimming took 2 bases from V and 0 from J, leaving 11 bases between them. The CDR3 is made up of 16 amino acids. Here the CDR3 reads CASSVDSPSNTGELFF. CDR3 DNA sequence: TGTGCCAGCAGCGTCGATTCACCATCGAACACCGGGGAGCTGTTTTTT.

The chain joins TRBV18 to TRBJ1-1, with a weak D call TRBD1 (5 bases). The CDR3 extends over 16 amino acids. CDR1 and CDR2 from the germline V gene are KGHSH and LQKENI. V lost 5 bases and J lost 1, with 17 bases in between. In DNA form, the CDR3 reads TGTGCCAGCTCAGCTCCGTGGGGCGGCAAGAACACTGAAGCTTTCTTT. This translates into CASSAPWGGKNTEAFF.

CDR3 amino acids: CAISDFTGNSPLHF. The CDR3 DNA is TGTGCCATCTCCGACTTTACAGGAAATTCACCCCTCCACTTT. The rearrangement joins TRBV10-3 to TRBJ1-6; D is perhaps TRBD1 (5 bases). This CDR3 contains 14 residues. CDR1 ENHRY and CDR2 SYGVKD come from the germline V gene. Deletions cut 8 bases from V and 7 bases from J, with 15 bases between.

The chain is built from TRBV9 and TRBJ1-2; maybe TRBD1 (6 bases). Trimming removed 0 bases at V and 6 bases at J, with 12 bases between. The CDR3 consists of 14 residues. Looked up from germline, CDR1 is SGDLS and CDR2 is YYNGEE. CDR3: CASSVDGGADGYTF. CDR3 in DNA: TGTGCCAGCAGCGTAGATGGGGGGGCGGATGGCTACACCTTC.

V and J are TRBV29-1 and TRBJ2-7; D may be TRBD1 (6 bases). This CDR3 spans 16 amino acids. Trimming removed 2 bases from V and 3 bases from J, with 20 bases in between. CDR1 and CDR2 from the germline V gene are SQVTM and ANQGSEA. The CDR3 protein is CSVELDGQLGNYEQYF. The CDR3 bases are TGCAGCGTTGAATTGGATGGACAGTTGGGTAACTACGAGCAGTACTTC.

The genes are TRBV5-1 and TRBJ1-1; weak D call: TRBD1 (6 bases). Germline CDR1 is SGHRS and CDR2 is YFSETQ. CDR3 length: 14 amino acids. V was clipped by 2 bases and J by 3 bases, with 11 bases between them. The CDR3 region has the DNA TGCGCCAGCAGCTTCACAGGGCGCGACACTGAAGCTTTCTTT. Its translation is CASSFTGRDTEAFF.

V gene TRBV19 combines with J gene TRBJ1-2, with a tentative D call TRBD1 (6 bases). CDR3 size: 14 residues. V was trimmed by 5 bases and J by 1 base, leaving 11 bases between them. Germline CDR1 is LNHDA and CDR2 is SQIVND (reference sequence). CDR3 region: CASSPARGNYGYTF. CDR3 nucleotide sequence: TGTGCCAGTAGTCCCGCCAGGGGTAACTATGGCTACACCTTC. Using reference TRBV19 and TRBJ1-2 for the parts outside the CDR3, the full variable domain is DGGITQSPKYLFRKEGQNVTLSCEQNLNHDAMYWYRQDPGQGLRLIYYSQIVNDFQKGDIAEGYSVSREKKESFPLTVTSAQKNPTAFYLCASSPARGNYGYTFGSGTRLTVV.

This chain uses TRBV14 with TRBJ2-7, with 10 bases aligning to TRBD1. CDR1 and CDR2 from the germline V gene are SGHDN and FVKESK. V shed 4 bases, J shed 5 bases, and the junction held 2 bases outside the gene matches. This CDR3 contains 13 residues. DNA for the CDR3: TGTGCCAGCAGCCCCGGGACAGGGGACGAGCAGTACTTC. Encoded protein: CASSPGTGDEQYF.

V is TRBV7-9 and J is TRBJ2-5; TRBD2 agrees at 8 bases. The CDR3 covers 15 residues. CDR1 SEHNR and CDR2 FQNEAQ come from the germline V gene (reference sequence). V lost 5 bases and J lost 4; bases outside the gene matches: 9. The chain's CDR3 is CASSPNSGVGETQYF. The CDR3 nucleotides read TGTGCCAGCAGCCCAAATAGCGGGGTAGGAGAGACCCAGTACTTC. The variable domain in full, with the rest retrieved from reference TRBV7-9 and TRBJ2-5, is DTGVSQNPRHKITKRGQNVTFRCDPISEHNRLYWYRQTLGQGPEFLTYFQNEAQLEKSRLLSDRFSAERPKGSFSTLEIQRTEQGDSAMYLCASSPNSGVGETQYFGPGTRLLVL.

As regards this clone: At one of its ends the junction is not consistent with the germline gene, which may arise from a read error. The rearrangement joins TRBV6-5 to TRBJ1-3, with a possible D match to TRBD1 (5 bases). Germline assignment: CDR1 MNHEY and CDR2 SVGAGI. CDR3 size: 15 residues. DNA of the CDR3: TGTGCCAGCAGTCCCCTCCAGGGCTCTGGAGACACCATATATTTT. This encodes CASSPLQGSGDTIYF.